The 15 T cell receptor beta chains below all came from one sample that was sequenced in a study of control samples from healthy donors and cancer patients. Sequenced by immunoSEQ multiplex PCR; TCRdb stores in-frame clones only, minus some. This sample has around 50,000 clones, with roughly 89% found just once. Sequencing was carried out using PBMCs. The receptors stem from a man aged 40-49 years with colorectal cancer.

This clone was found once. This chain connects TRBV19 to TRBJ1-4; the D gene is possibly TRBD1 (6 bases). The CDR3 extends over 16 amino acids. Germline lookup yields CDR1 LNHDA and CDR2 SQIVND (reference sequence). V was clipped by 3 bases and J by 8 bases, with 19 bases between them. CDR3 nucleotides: TGTGCCAGTAGTATTCCCAGACAGGCGGGGAGAGAAAAACTGTTTTTT. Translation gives CASSIPRQAGREKLFF.

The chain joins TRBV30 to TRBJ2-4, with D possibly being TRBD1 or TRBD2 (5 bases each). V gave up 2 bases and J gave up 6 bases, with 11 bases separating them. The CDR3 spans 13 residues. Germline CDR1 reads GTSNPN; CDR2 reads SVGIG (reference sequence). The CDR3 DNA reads TGTGCCTGGAGTCGGGGTGGGGGAAACATTCAGTACTTC. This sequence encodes CAWSRGGGNIQYF.

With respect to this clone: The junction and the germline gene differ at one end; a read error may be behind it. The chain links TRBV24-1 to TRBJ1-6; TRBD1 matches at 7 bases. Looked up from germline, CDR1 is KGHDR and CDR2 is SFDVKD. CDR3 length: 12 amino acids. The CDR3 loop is CSSGRGNSPLHF. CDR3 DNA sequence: TGCTCCAGCGGCAGGGGGAATTCACCCCTCCACTTT.

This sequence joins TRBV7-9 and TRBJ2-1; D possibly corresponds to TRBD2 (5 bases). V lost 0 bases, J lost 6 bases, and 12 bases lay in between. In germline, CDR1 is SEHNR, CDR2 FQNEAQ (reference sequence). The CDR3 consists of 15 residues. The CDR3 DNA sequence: TGTGCCAGCAGCTTAGCGGGAGTGATGGGCAATGAGCAGTTCTTC. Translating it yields CASSLAGVMGNEQFF.

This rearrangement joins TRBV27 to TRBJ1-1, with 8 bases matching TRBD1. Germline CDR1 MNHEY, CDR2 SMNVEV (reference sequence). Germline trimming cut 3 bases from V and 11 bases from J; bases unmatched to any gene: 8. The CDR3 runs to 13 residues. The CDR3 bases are TGTGCCAGCAGTTTGCTCGGGGACAGGTACGCTTTCTTT. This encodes CASSLLGDRYAFF.

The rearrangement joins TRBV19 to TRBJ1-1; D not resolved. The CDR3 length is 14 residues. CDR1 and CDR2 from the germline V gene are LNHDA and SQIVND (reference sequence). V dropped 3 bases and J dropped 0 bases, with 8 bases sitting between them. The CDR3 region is CASSMGSLNTEAFF. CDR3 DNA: TGTGCCAGTAGTATGGGGTCGCTGAACACTGAAGCTTTCTTT. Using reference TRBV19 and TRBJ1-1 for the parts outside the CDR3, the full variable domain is DGGITQSPKYLFRKEGQNVTLSCEQNLNHDAMYWYRQDPGQGLRLIYYSQIVNDFQKGDIAEGYSVSREKKESFPLTVTSAQKNPTAFYLCASSMGSLNTEAFFGQGTRLTVV.

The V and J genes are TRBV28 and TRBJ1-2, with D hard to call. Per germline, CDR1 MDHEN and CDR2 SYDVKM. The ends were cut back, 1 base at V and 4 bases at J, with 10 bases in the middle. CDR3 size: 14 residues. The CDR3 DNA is TGTGCCAGCAGTTTATTAGTCCTCCCCTATGGCTACACCTTC. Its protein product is CASSLLVLPYGYTF.

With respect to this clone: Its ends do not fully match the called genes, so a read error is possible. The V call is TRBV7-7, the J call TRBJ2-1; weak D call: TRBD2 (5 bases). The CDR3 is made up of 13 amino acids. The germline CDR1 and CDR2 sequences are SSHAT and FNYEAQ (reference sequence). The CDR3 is CASSATTYNEQFF. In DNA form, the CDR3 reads TGTGCTAGCAGCGCGACTACATACAATGAGCAGTTCTTC.

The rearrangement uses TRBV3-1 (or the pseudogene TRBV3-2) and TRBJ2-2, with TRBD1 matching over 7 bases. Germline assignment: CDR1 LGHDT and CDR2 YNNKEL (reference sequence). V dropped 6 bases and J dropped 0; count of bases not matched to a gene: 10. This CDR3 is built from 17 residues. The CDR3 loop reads CASRNYRGNANTGELFF. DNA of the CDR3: TGTGCCAGCAGGAACTACAGGGGTAACGCGAACACCGGGGAGCTGTTTTTT.

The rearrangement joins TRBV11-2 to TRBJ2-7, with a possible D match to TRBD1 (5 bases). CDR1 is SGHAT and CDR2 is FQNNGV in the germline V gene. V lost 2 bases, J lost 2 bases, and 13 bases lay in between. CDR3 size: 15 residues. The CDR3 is CASSLWGEVAYEQYF. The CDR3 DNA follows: TGTGCCAGCAGCTTATGGGGCGAGGTAGCCTACGAGCAGTACTTC.

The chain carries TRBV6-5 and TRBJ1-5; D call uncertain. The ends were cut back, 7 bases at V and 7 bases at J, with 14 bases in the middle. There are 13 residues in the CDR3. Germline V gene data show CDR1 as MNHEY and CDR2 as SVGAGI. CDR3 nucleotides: TGTGCCAGCATGAAGGGTTACAACCAGCCCCAGCATTTT. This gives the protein CASMKGYNQPQHF.

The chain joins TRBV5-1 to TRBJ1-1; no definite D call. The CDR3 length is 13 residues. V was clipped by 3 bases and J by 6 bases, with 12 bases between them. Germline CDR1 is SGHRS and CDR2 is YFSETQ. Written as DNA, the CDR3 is TGCGCCAGCAGCTGGGATACGCGGGCTGAAGCTTTCTTT. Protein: CASSWDTRAEAFF.

The CDR3 loop is CASSLGHAAEAFF. The CDR3 DNA follows: TGTGCCAGCAGCCTGGGACATGCTGCCGAAGCTTTCTTT. This sequence joins TRBV5-4 and TRBJ1-1; D may be TRBD1 (6 bases). CDR3 length: 13 amino acids. Germline loops: CDR1 SGHNT, CDR2 YYREEE (reference sequence). The V end was cut by 4 bases, the J end by 8 bases, with 15 bases between. The whole variable domain, filled in from reference TRBV5-4 and TRBJ1-1, reads ETGVTQSPTHLIKTRGQQVTLRCSSQSGHNTVSWYQQALGQGPQFIFQYYREEENGRGNFPPRFSGLQFPNYSSELNVNALELDDSALYLCASSLGHAAEAFFGQGTRLTVV.

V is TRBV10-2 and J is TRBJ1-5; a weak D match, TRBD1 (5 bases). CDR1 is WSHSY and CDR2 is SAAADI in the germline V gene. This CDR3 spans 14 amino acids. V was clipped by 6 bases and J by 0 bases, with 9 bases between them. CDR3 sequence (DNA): TGCGCCAGCAGGGGGACGGATAGCAATCAGCCCCAGCATTTT. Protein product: CASRGTDSNQPQHF.

CDR3 in DNA: TGTGCCAGCAGTTTAAGCGGATTCGAGCAGTACTTC. The encoded protein is CASSLSGFEQYF. The chain is built from TRBV28 and TRBJ2-7, with a tentative D call TRBD2 (5 bases). This CDR3 contains 12 residues. CDR1 is MDHEN, CDR2 SYDVKM, per germline. With 2 bases removed from V and 6 bases from J, the gap between germline ends came to 8 bases.